Given below is one TCR beta chain in context. Antigen: not known. Researchers ran the PCR with 60 Vbeta and 13 Jbeta primers. Repertoires were generated with immunoSEQ multiplex PCR, while TCRdb's copy carries only in-frame clones and drops some. The sample shows some 70,000 clones, and under 6.5% sits with its ten largest clones. The sample belongs to a study of cytomegalovirus exposure and HLA in healthy donors. General study points: Later analysis suggested links between common viral pathogens and several top significant clusters. An analysis done earlier found most TCR beta V segments productive about 87% or about 30% of the time. With high specificity and sensitivity, the classifier reportedly diagnosed cytomegalovirus status.

The CDR3 consists of 15 residues. CDR1 is MNHEY, CDR2 SMNVEV, per germline (reference sequence). Trimming cost V 2 bases and J 2 bases; bases outside gene matches: 3. V gene TRBV27 combines with J gene TRBJ1-5, with 7 bases lining up with TRBD1. Sequenced material: PBMCs. This TCR came from a man aged 35-49 years in good health and CMV-seronegative. Written as DNA, the CDR3 is TGTGCCAGCAGTTTAAGAGGGGGCGGCAATCAGCCCCAGCATTTT. Its protein is CASSLRGGGNQPQHF.